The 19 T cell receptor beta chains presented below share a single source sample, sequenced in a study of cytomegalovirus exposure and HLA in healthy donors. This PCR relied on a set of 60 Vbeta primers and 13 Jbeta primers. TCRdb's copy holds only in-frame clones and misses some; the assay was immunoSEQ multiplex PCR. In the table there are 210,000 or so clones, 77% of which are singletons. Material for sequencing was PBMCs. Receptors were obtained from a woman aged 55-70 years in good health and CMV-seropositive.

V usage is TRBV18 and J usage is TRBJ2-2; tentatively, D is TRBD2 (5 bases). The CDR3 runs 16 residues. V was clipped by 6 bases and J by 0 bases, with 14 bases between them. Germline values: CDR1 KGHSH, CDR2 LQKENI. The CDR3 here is CASSERSDPNTGELFF. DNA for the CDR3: TGTGCCAGCTCGGAGCGTAGCGATCCGAACACCGGGGAGCTGTTTTTT.

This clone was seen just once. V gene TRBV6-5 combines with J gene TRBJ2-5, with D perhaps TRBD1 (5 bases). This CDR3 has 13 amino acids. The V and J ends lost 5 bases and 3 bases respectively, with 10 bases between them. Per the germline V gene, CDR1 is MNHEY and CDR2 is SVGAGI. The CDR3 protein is CASSGASKETQYF. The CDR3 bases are TGTGCCAGCAGTGGGGCATCTAAAGAGACCCAGTACTTC.

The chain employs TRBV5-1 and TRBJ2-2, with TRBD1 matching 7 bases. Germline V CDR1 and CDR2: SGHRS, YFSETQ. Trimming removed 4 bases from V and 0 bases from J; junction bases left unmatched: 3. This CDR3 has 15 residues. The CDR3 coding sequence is TGCGCCAGCAGCCCTGGGACAGCGAACACCGGGGAGCTGTTTTTT. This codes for CASSPGTANTGELFF. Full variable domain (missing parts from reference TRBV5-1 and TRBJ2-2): KAGVTQTPRYLIKTRGQQVTLSCSPISGHRSVSWYQQTPGQGLQFLFEYFSETQRNKGNFPGRFSGRQFSNSRSEMNVSTLELGDSALYLCASSPGTANTGELFFGEGSRLTVL.

The CDR3: CAWSTGVSSYEQYF. CDR3 in DNA: TGTGCCTGGAGTACGGGGGTCTCCTCCTACGAGCAGTACTTC. J is TRBJ2-7 and V is TRBV30, with TRBD2 as a possible D gene (6 bases). CDR1 is GTSNPN, CDR2 SVGIG, per germline (reference sequence). This CDR3 spans 14 amino acids. Trimming cost V 2 bases and J 0 bases, with 11 bases left between them.

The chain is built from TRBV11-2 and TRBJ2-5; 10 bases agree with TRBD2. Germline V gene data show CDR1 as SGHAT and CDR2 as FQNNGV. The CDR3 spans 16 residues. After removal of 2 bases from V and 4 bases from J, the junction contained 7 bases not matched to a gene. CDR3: CASSLRLAGGGETQYF. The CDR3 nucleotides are TGTGCCAGCAGCTTAAGACTAGCGGGCGGAGGAGAGACCCAGTACTTC. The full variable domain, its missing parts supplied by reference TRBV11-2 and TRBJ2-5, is EAGVAQSPRYKIIEKRQSVAFWCNPISGHATLYWYQQILGQGPKLLIQFQNNGVVDDSQLPKDRFSAERLKGVDSTLKIQPAKLEDSAVYLCASSLRLAGGGETQYFGPGTRLLVL.

CDR3 loop: CASSKGAGSYNEQFF. DNA for the CDR3: TGTGCCAGCAGCAAGGGAGCGGGTAGCTACAATGAGCAGTTCTTC. The chain combines TRBV11-2 with TRBJ2-1, with a tentative D call TRBD2 (6 bases). CDR3 length: 15 residues. CDR1 is SGHAT, CDR2 FQNNGV, per germline. The V gene lost 5 bases and the J gene lost 3 bases, with 14 bases spanning the gap.

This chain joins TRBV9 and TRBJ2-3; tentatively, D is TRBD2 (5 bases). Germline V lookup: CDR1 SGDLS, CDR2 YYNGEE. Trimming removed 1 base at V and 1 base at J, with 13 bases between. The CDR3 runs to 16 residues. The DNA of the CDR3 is TGTGCCAGCAGCGTACTAGCATCGGTGGGCACAGATACGCAGTATTTT. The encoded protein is CASSVLASVGTDTQYF.

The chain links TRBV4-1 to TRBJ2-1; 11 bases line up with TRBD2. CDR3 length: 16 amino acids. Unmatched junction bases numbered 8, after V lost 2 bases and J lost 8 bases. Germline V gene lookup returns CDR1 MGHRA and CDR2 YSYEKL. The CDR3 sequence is CASSQYLAGGRDEQFF. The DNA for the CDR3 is TGCGCCAGCAGCCAATACCTAGCGGGAGGCCGAGATGAGCAGTTCTTC.

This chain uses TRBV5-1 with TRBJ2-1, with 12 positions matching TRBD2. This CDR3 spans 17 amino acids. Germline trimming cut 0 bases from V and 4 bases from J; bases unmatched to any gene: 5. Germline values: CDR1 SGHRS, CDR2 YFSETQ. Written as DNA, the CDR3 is TGCGCCAGCAGCTTGGCGTCTAGCGGGGGGGCATACAATGAGCAGTTCTTC. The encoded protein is CASSLASSGGAYNEQFF.

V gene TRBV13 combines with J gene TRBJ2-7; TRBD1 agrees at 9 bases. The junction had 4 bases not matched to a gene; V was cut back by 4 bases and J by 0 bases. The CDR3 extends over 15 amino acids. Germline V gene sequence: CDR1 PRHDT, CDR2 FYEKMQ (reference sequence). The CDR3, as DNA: TGTGCCAGCAGCTCCAGGACAGGGGTCTCCTACGAGCAGTACTTC. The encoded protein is CASSSRTGVSYEQYF.

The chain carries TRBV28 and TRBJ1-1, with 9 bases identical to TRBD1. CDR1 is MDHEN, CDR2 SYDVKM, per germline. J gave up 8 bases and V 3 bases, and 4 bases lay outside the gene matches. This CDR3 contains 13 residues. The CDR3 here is CASSFGTGLEAFF. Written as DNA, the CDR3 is TGTGCCAGCAGTTTCGGGACAGGGCTAGAAGCTTTCTTT.

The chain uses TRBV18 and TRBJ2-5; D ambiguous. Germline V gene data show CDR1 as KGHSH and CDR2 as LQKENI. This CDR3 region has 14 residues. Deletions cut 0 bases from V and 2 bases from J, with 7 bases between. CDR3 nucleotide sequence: TGTGCCAGCTCACCACCGGTCAGGCAAGAGACCCAGTACTTC. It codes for CASSPPVRQETQYF.

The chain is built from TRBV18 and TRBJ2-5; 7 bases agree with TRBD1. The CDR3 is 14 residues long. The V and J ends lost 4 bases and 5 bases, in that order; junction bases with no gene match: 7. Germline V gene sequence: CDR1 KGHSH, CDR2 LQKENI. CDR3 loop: CASSQQRGPETQYF. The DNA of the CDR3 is TGTGCCAGCTCACAACAGAGGGGGCCCGAGACCCAGTACTTC.

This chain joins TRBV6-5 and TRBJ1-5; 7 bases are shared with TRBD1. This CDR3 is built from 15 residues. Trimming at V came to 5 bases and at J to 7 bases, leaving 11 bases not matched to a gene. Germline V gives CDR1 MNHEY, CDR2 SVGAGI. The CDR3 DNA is TGTGCCAGCAGTACCCTCGGGGCAGGGGGACAGCCCCAGCATTTT. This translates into CASSTLGAGGQPQHF.

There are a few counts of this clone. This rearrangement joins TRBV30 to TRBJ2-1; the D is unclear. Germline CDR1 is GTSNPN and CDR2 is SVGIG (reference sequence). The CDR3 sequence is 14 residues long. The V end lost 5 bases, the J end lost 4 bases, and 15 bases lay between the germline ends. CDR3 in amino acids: CAWEAYSPYNEQFF. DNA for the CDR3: TGTGCCTGGGAAGCCTACTCCCCATACAATGAGCAGTTCTTC. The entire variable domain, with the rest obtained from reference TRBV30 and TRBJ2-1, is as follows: SQTIHQWPATLVQPVGSPLSLECTVEGTSNPNLYWYRQAAGRGLQLLFYSVGIGQISSEVPQNLSASRPQDRQFILSSKKLLLSDSGFYLCAWEAYSPYNEQFFGPGTRLTVL.

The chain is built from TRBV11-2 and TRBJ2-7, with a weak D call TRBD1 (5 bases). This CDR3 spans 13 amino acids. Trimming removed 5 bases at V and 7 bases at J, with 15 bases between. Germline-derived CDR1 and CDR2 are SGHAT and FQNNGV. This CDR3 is CASSRQQDGEQYF. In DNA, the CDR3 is TGTGCCAGCAGCCGACAACAGGACGGAGAGCAGTACTTC.

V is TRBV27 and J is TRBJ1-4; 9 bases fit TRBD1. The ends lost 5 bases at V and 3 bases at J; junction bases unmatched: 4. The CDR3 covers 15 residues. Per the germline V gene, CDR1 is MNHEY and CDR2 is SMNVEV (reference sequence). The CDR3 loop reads CASSPRQGANEKLFF. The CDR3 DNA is TGTGCCAGCAGTCCCCGACAGGGGGCTAATGAAAAACTGTTTTTT.

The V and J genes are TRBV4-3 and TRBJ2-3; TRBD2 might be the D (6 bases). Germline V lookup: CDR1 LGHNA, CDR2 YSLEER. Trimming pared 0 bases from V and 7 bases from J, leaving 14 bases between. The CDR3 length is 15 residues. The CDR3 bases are TGCGCCAGCAGCCAAGAGGGATGGGGCGGGAATACGCAGTATTTT. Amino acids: CASSQEGWGGNTQYF.

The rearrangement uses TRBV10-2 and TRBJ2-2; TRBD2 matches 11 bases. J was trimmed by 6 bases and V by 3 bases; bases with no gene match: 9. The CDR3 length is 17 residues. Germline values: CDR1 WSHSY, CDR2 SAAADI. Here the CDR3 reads CASSDPLAGGLAGELFF. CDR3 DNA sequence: TGCGCCAGCAGTGATCCCTTAGCGGGGGGGCTCGCCGGGGAGCTGTTTTTT.